This T cell receptor (beta chain) stems from a study of post-analysis software for immune sequencing data. The table lists this clonotype with a count of one. Antigen specificity is unknown. Study results and caveats: Controls had significantly higher normalized Chao1 diversity than multiple sclerosis patients. Samples sharing a preparation batch grouped tightly together when assessed by F measure. Roughly five TRBV segments were significantly more frequent in patients than in controls. TRBV5-6, TRBV5-1 and TRBV20-1 were among these segments.

Unique molecular identifiers were carried by the TCR beta cDNA libraries. Researchers reported roughly 0.5 million cDNA molecules coming from approximately 1 to 10 million T cells. A single record per CDR3 protein comes from TCRdb applying MiXCR to the PCR reads. The table includes approximately 460,000 distinct CDR3 sequences, roughly 45% detected once. Losses at the gene ends were 6 bases for V and 1 base for J; bases not matched to a gene: 4. CDR3 length: 14 amino acids. Germline V gene data show CDR1 as WSHSY and CDR2 as SAAADI. Sequenced input: blood. The chain uses TRBV10-2 and TRBJ2-5; 8 bases agree with TRBD2. The TCR originated in a girl aged 10-17 years with multiple sclerosis. CDR3 bases: TGCGCCAGCAGGGTAGCGGGAAGCCAAGAGACCCAGTACTTC. Amino acids: CASRVAGSQETQYF.